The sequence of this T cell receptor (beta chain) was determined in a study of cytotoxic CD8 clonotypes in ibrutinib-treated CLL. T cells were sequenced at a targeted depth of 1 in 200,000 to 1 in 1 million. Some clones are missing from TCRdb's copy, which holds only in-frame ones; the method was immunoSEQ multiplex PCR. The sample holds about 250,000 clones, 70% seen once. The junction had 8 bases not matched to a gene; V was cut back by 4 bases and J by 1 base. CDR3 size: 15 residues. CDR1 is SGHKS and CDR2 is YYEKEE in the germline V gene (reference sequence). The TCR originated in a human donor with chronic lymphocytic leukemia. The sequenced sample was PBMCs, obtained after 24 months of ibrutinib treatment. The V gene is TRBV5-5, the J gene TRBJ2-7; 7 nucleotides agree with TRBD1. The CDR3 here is CASSPQGHPSYEQYF. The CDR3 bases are TGTGCCAGCAGCCCACAGGGGCACCCATCCTACGAGCAGTACTTC. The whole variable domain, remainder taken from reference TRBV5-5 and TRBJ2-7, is DAGVTQSPTHLIKTRGQQVTLRCSPISGHKSVSWYQQVLGQGPQFIFQYYEKEERGRGNFPDRFSARQFPNYSSELNVNALLLGDSALYLCASSPQGHPSYEQYFGPGTRLTVT.